These T cell receptor beta chains were read from a single sample in a study of blood T cells in healthy people across ages. Using its own MiXCR run on the 5' RACE reads, TCRdb lists one record per CDR3 protein. The sample has approximately 2,000,000 distinct CDR3 sequences; about two fifths are singletons. Sequencing was done on a sample of blood. These receptors were obtained from a human donor in good health. Both conserved end residues are part of each CDR3. D genes are given only for firm matches. A clone size is listed for some rows: how often the clone was seen (once, few, many), or a class if it is expanded.

j_call | clone_size | cdr3_length | v_call | d_call | cdr3_nt | cdr3_aa
TRBJ2-1 | . | 15 | TRBV6-2/TRBV6-3 | TRBD2 | TGTGCCAGCAGGCCCCCGGGCGGGGGGCGCAATGAGCAGTTCTTC | CASRPPGGGRNEQFF
TRBJ1-5 | . | 16 | TRBV6-1 | . | TGTGCCAGCAGTGTCTGGAGCGCCCAGGGCAATCAGCCCCAGCATTTT | CASSVWSAQGNQPQHF
TRBJ2-7 | few | 14 | TRBV10-3 | . | TGTGCCATCAGTGACCGCGGGGGCACCTACGAGCAGTACTTC | CAISDRGGTYEQYF
TRBJ1-2 | few | 14 | TRBV4-2 | . | TGTGCCAGCAGCCCACAACTTCAGGGTTATGGCTACACCTTC | CASSPQLQGYGYTF
TRBJ2-5 | . | 18 | TRBV5-1 | TRBD2 | TGCGCCAGCAGCTTGCGGCCTAGCGGGGGGGCCCCGCAAGAGACCCAGTACTTC | CASSLRPSGGAPQETQYF
TRBJ2-5 | . | 14 | TRBV3-1 | . | TGTGCCAGCAGCCACGGGGGCCCACAAGAGACCCAGTACTTC | CASSHGGPQETQYF
TRBJ2-7 | . | 12 | TRBV30 | TRBD1 | TGTGCCTGGAGTGCGACAGGGGGCGAGCAGTACTTC | CAWSATGGEQYF
TRBJ2-3 | . | 16 | TRBV24-1 | TRBD2 | TGTGCCACCAGTGGTTGGACTAGCGGGGAAGGAGATACGCAGTATTTT | CATSGWTSGEGDTQYF
TRBJ2-5 | . | 13 | TRBV15 | . | TGTGCCACCAGCAGCTCTGGCGCGGAGACCCAGTACTTC | CATSSSGAETQYF
TRBJ2-1 | few | 14 | TRBV6-5 | . | TGTGCCAGCAGTTACTCGATCCTGGGCAATGAGCAGTTCTTC | CASSYSILGNEQFF
TRBJ2-2 | . | 15 | TRBV20-1 | . | TGCAGTGCAAGAGCGGGCGGGGGCCCCACCGGGGAGCGGTTTTTT | CSARAGGGPTGERFF
TRBJ2-7 | . | 14 | TRBV6-2/TRBV6-3 | . | TGTGCCAGCAGAACAGCTTCAGAGACCTACGAGCAGTACTTC | CASRTASETYEQYF
TRBJ2-5 | few | 14 | TRBV2 | . | TGTGCCAGCAGTGAGCGTCAGGGTGGGGAGACCCAGTACTTC | CASSERQGGETQYF
TRBJ1-2 | few | 13 | TRBV6-5 | . | TGTGCCAGCGTAAAAGGAGGTGCTTATGGCTACACCTTC | CASVKGGAYGYTF
TRBJ1-2 | . | 17 | TRBV4-1 | . | TGCGCCAGCAGCCAAGATCCCCCGACACCCATGCTCTATGGCTACACCTTC | CASSQDPPTPMLYGYTF
TRBJ2-3 | . | 14 | TRBV29-1 | TRBD1 | TGCGGCGTAAGGGACAGGGGGGGGTACAATGAGCAGTATTTT | CGVRDRGGYNEQYF
TRBJ2-1 | . | 20 | TRBV3-1 | TRBD2 | TGTGCCAGCAGCCAAGGGGGGGTTTCCTTCGAGCGGGGGGCCTACAATGAGCAGTTCTTC | CASSQGGVSFERGAYNEQFF
TRBJ2-3 | . | 12 | TRBV4-2 | . | TGTGCCAGCAGCCAAGTTCGGGGTACGCAGTATTTT | CASSQVRGTQYF
TRBJ1-6 | few | 15 | TRBV29-1 | . | TGCAGACCTACTGGGGAACGGGACAATAATTCACCCCTCCACTTT | CRPTGERDNNSPLHF
TRBJ2-5 | . | 14 | TRBV9 | . | TGTGCCAGCAGCGCCCGGCCCTCCCAAGAGACCCAGTACTTC | CASSARPSQETQYF
TRBJ2-5 | . | 13 | TRBV29-1 | . | TGCAGCGTCCGCGGGATTTCGGAAGAGACCCAGTACTTC | CSVRGISEETQYF
TRBJ1-2 | . | 14 | TRBV3-1 | . | TGTGCCAGCAGCCAAGATGCAGGGACCTATGGCTACACCTTC | CASSQDAGTYGYTF
TRBJ2-7 | . | 15 | TRBV7-2 | . | TGTGCCAGCAGCTTAGTTTCGCGGGGGCTCTACGAGCAGTACTTC | CASSLVSRGLYEQYF
TRBJ2-3 | . | 24 | TRBV28 | TRBD2 | TGTGCCAGCAGTTTATTCCGGGGCGCGGACGTCGGACTAGCGGGGGGTCGACTCACAGATACGCAGTATTTT | CASSLFRGADVGLAGGRLTDTQYF
TRBJ1-2 | . | 10 | TRBV29-1 | . | TGCAGCGTCGGGGAAAGGGGCTACACCTTC | CSVGERGYTF
TRBJ1-5 | . | 15 | TRBV20-1 | TRBD1 | TGCAGTGCTAGATTAACAGGGGTCGGCAATCAGCCCCAGCATTTT | CSARLTGVGNQPQHF